A single TCR beta chain is shown here with its context. This CDR3 comprises 12 residues. The V gene lost 4 bases and the J gene lost 6 bases, with 10 bases spanning the gap. Germline CDR1 reads SNHLY; CDR2 reads FYNNEI. The data were taken from a study of identical twins. TCRdb recomputed calls from the 5' RACE reads with MiXCR, one row per CDR3 protein. The table shows roughly 350,000 distinct CDR3 sequences, with approximately 13% occurring only once. These data were also reused for a study on yellow fever vaccine responses in identical twins.

Sequencing input: CD8+ T cells sorted from blood. This clonotype was sampled from a woman aged 18-29 years in good health. The chain uses TRBV2 and TRBJ2-7, with D possibly TRBD2 on 5 matching bases. CDR3 loop: CASSGAESEQYV. The DNA for the CDR3 is TGTGCCAGCAGTGGAGCGGAGAGCGAGCAGTACGTC.